Below, 8 T cell receptor beta chains from the same sample are listed, as sequenced in a study of cytomegalovirus exposure and HLA in healthy donors. Only in-frame clones appear in the TCRdb table, and some are missing; sequencing was by immunoSEQ multiplex PCR. Here the sample spans about 73,000 clones, 70% to 90% being singletons. Source material: PBMCs. The origin of the receptors is a woman younger than 35 in good health and CMV-seropositive.

CDR3 DNA sequence: TGTGCCAGCAGTGAAGCGGCTAGCGGGGTCTACGAGCAGTACTTC. It encodes CASSEAASGVYEQYF. This sequence joins TRBV6-1 and TRBJ2-7, with 9 bases fitting TRBD2. CDR1 is MNHNS and CDR2 is SASEGT in the germline V gene. This CDR3 has 15 amino acids. V lost 0 bases and J lost 3; bases outside the gene matches: 3.

This clone was detected only a few times. The chain recombines TRBV10-3 with TRBJ1-3; 10 positions agree with TRBD1. Germline V gene lookup returns CDR1 ENHRY and CDR2 SYGVKD. The CDR3 runs 17 residues. Unmatched junction bases numbered 6, after V lost 0 bases and J lost 4 bases. CDR3 sequence: CAISESTGGLRGNTIYF. CDR3 nucleotide sequence: TGTGCCATCAGTGAGTCGACAGGGGGCTTGCGAGGAAACACCATATATTTT.

This clone was seen once. Here the CDR3 DNA reads TGTGCCAGCAGTTACTCGACAGTTTTCACTGAAGCTTTCTTT. Translation: CASSYSTVFTEAFF. The chain has TRBV6-5 and TRBJ1-1; possibly TRBD1 for D (5 bases). Trimming took off 0 bases at V and 4 bases at J, with 9 bases between the two ends. Germline loops: CDR1 MNHEY, CDR2 SVGAGI. This CDR3 is 14 amino acids long.

Only a few counts were recorded for this clone. The chain joins TRBV11-2 to TRBJ1-2; 7 bases fit TRBD1. This CDR3 contains 13 residues. The V and J ends lost 5 bases and 8 bases, in that order; junction bases with no gene match: 8. Germline assignment: CDR1 SGHAT and CDR2 FQNNGV. The CDR3 nucleotides are TGTGCCAGCAGCAACGACAGGGTTCAGGGCTACACCTTC. Translated: CASSNDRVQGYTF.

The rearrangement joins TRBV6-6 to TRBJ2-1; the match to TRBD2 covers 8 bases. The V segment lost 6 bases and the J segment 6 bases; nucleotides outside the gene matches: 4. Germline CDR1 MNHNY, CDR2 SVGAGI (reference sequence). The CDR3 is 13 residues long. The CDR3 nucleotides are TGTGCCAGCAGCACAACTAGCGGCAATGAGCAGTTCTTC. Its protein product is CASSTTSGNEQFF.

The rearrangement uses TRBV10-3 and TRBJ1-1; D is perhaps TRBD1 (6 bases). The CDR3 extends over 13 amino acids. CDR1 ENHRY and CDR2 SYGVKD come from the germline V gene. V was shortened by 2 bases and J by 10 bases, with 14 bases between the two germline ends. The CDR3 here is CAISEEGKDRAFF. The CDR3 nucleotides read TGTGCCATCAGTGAGGAGGGAAAGGACAGAGCTTTCTTT.

CDR3 in amino acids: CASSTRDSPYEQYF. CDR3 nucleotides: TGTGCCAGTAGTACCCGGGACTCTCCCTACGAGCAGTACTTC. The V gene is TRBV19, the J gene TRBJ2-7, with D maybe TRBD2 (6 bases). The CDR3 loop spans 14 amino acids. V lost 4 bases, J lost 2 bases, and 12 bases lay in between. CDR1 LNHDA and CDR2 SQIVND come from the germline V gene (reference sequence). Drawing the rest from reference TRBV19 and TRBJ2-7, the complete variable domain is DGGITQSPKYLFRKEGQNVTLSCEQNLNHDAMYWYRQDPGQGLRLIYYSQIVNDFQKGDIAEGYSVSREKKESFPLTVTSAQKNPTAFYLCASSTRDSPYEQYFGPGTRLTVT.

The chain combines TRBV9 with TRBJ2-1; 10 nucleotides line up with TRBD2. V lost 4 bases to trimming and J lost 10 bases; unmatched junction nucleotides: 8. In germline, CDR1 is SGDLS, CDR2 YYNGEE. The CDR3 totals 14 residues. The CDR3 here is CASSRSGRADEQFF. CDR3 sequence (DNA): TGTGCCAGCAGCCGAAGCGGGAGGGCCGACGAGCAGTTCTTC.